Below are 8 T cell receptor beta chains sequenced from a single sample in a study of T cell repertoires in cytomegalovirus infection. The antigens for these receptors are not known. TCRdb ran MiXCR on the reads and lists one entry per CDR3 protein. The sample includes roughly 990,000 distinct CDR3 sequences, approximately 31% seen only once; the top ten take roughly 12%. The input for sequencing was cultured CD8+ T cells from PBMCs, taken from culture after CMV antigen stimulation. Receptors originate from a human donor in good health (CMV status not recorded). Some clones in this sample may be carry-over from other donors' samples.

V usage is TRBV7-9 and J usage is TRBJ2-7; 13 positions match TRBD2. Germline V CDR1 and CDR2: SEHNR, FQNEAQ (reference sequence). The CDR3 is 16 residues long. The junction had 8 bases not matched to a gene; V was cut back by 6 bases and J by 3 bases. CDR3 nucleotide sequence: TGTGCCAGCAGTCCGACTAGCGGGGGGAAAAACTACGAGCAGTACTTC. Protein: CASSPTSGGKNYEQYF.

V gene TRBV6-1 combines with J gene TRBJ2-2, with 14 bases fitting TRBD2. Trimming at V came to 8 bases and at J to 7 bases, leaving 12 bases not matched to a gene. CDR1 MNHNS and CDR2 SASEGT come from the germline V gene. The CDR3 extends over 17 amino acids. In DNA form, the CDR3 reads TGTGCCAGCTGCTTCGGACTAGCGGGGGGCCCGGTCGGGGAGCTGTTTTTT. Translating gives CASCFGLAGGPVGELFF.

The J gene is TRBJ1-6, the V gene TRBV12-3 or TRBV12-4; D unresolved. Trimming cost V 4 bases and J 0 bases, with 19 bases left between them. This CDR3 is built from 19 residues. CDR3 DNA sequence: TGTGCCAGCAGTTGGGTTGTCAGAGATCGAAGCTCCTATAATTCACCCCTCCACTTT. Its translation: CASSWVVRDRSSYNSPLHF.

This chain links TRBV6-2 or TRBV6-3 with TRBJ2-5, with D maybe TRBD2 (5 bases). V lost 3 bases, J lost 5 bases, and 13 bases lay in between. There are 14 residues in the CDR3. Germline V gene lookup returns CDR1 MNHEY and CDR2 SVGEGT. CDR3 in amino acids: CASSYWVEEETQYF. CDR3 DNA: TGTGCCAGCAGTTATTGGGTGGAGGAGGAGACCCAGTACTTC.

The chain has TRBV11-2 and TRBJ1-6, with D unresolved. The CDR3 has 17 amino acids. The V gene lost 3 bases and the J gene lost 0 bases, with 12 bases spanning the gap. Germline loops: CDR1 SGHAT, CDR2 FQNNGV. CDR3 nucleotides: TGTGCCAGCAGCTTTGGGAGCGTGAGCTCCTATAATTCACCCCTCCACTTT. Amino acids: CASSFGSVSSYNSPLHF.

This clonotype was counted at least ten times. V is TRBV27 and J is TRBJ1-6; D gene ambiguous. V was pared by 1 base and J by 0 bases, with 10 bases between. Germline values: CDR1 MNHEY, CDR2 SMNVEV (reference sequence). The CDR3 extends over 17 amino acids. DNA for the CDR3: TGTGCCAGCAGTTTATGGCAGCCGAGCTCCTATAATTCACCCCTCCACTTT. Translated: CASSLWQPSSYNSPLHF.

V usage is TRBV4-1 and J usage is TRBJ1-2; D is undetermined. This CDR3 region has 15 residues. Germline V gene data show CDR1 as MGHRA and CDR2 as YSYEKL. V was cut by 1 base and J by 2 bases, with 11 bases left in between. The DNA for the CDR3 is TGCGCCAGCAGCCAAGTAGAAGGAGAAAACTATGGCTACACCTTC. Its translation: CASSQVEGENYGYTF.

The CDR3 DNA is TGTGCCAGCAGTTCGTCCGAGGCTGCAACTAATGAAAAACTGTTTTTT. It encodes CASSSSEAATNEKLFF. The gene calls are TRBV28 and TRBJ1-4; D unresolved. This CDR3 spans 16 amino acids. Germline V gene lookup returns CDR1 MDHEN and CDR2 SYDVKM. Trimming took off 4 bases at V and 0 bases at J, with 12 bases between the two ends.